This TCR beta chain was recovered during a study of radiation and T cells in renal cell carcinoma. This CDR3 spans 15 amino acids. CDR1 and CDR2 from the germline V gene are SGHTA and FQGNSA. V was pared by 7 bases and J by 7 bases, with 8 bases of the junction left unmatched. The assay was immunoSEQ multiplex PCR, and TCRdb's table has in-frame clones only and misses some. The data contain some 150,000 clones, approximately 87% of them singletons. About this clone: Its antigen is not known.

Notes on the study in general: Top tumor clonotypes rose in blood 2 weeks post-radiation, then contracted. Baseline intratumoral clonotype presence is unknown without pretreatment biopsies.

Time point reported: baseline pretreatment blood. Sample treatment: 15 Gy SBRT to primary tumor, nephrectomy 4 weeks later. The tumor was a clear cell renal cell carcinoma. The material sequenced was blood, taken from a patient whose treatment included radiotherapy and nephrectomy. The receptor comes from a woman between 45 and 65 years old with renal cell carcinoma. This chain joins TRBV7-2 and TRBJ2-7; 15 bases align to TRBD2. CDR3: CASNTRTSGGDEQYF. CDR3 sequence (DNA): TGTGCCAGCAACACCCGGACTAGCGGGGGGGATGAGCAGTACTTC.